Listed here is a single T cell receptor (beta chain). With 0 bases removed from V and 2 bases from J, the gap between germline ends came to 10 bases. CDR1 GTSNPN and CDR2 SVGIG come from the germline V gene (reference sequence). The CDR3 is 14 residues long. The data originate from a study of identifying expanded T cells in peripheral blood. Assay used: immunoSEQ multiplex PCR; TCRdb lists only in-frame clones, some missing. The repertoire consists of approximately 58,000 clones, with about four fifths occurring once and the leading ten covering under 20%. This clonotype was sampled from a person aged 18 to 75 in good health. The rearrangement uses TRBV30 and TRBJ1-1; the D is unclear. Material for sequencing was blood. The CDR3 bases are TGTGCCTGGAGTGTGGGTCAGCCCAACACTGAAGCTTTCTTT. It codes for CAWSVGQPNTEAFF.